A single sample gave rise to the 27 T cell receptor beta chains below, sequenced in a study of shared clonotypes between healthy human individuals. The repertoire was sequenced with immunoSEQ multiplex PCR; TCRdb's copy has only in-frame clones and lacks some. There are about 1 million clones in the sample; around 78% occur only once, and under 0.6% lies in the top ten. Sequenced input: memory CD4+ T cells from PBMCs. The subset denotes: CD45RA-negative fraction. These receptors all come from a man between 18 and 29 years old in good health. Some clones in this sample may be carry-over from other donors' samples.

V is TRBV27 and J is TRBJ2-1; the match to TRBD1 covers 9 bases. CDR3 size: 15 residues. Germline V lookup: CDR1 MNHEY, CDR2 SMNVEV (reference sequence). Unmatched junction bases numbered 10, after V lost 4 bases and J lost 9 bases. The CDR3 nucleotides are TGTGCCAGCAGTTCCACCGGGACAGGGCGAAGTGAGCAGTTCTTC. Its protein product is CASSSTGTGRSEQFF.

This clone was counted between two and nine times. The chain is built from TRBV2 and TRBJ1-5, with TRBD1 matching over 7 bases. Germline trimming cut 7 bases from V and 7 bases from J; bases unmatched to any gene: 10. Looked up from germline, CDR1 is SNHLY and CDR2 is FYNNEI. The CDR3 runs to 14 residues. In DNA form, the CDR3 reads TGTGCCAGCACCTCTTCTGACAGGGCGCAGCCCCAGCATTTT. Translation: CASTSSDRAQPQHF.

The chain couples TRBV5-1 to TRBJ2-7, with D maybe TRBD1 (6 bases). Trimming removed 5 bases from V and 0 bases from J, with 15 bases in between. This CDR3 is built from 15 residues. Germline V lookup: CDR1 SGHRS, CDR2 YFSETQ. DNA of the CDR3: TGCGCCAGCAGTTACTCACAGGGAATCTCCTACGAGCAGTACTTC. Its translation: CASSYSQGISYEQYF.

The CDR3: CASSFPVFLAGEDYEQYF. CDR3 bases: TGTGCCAGCAGTTTCCCCGTCTTCTTAGCGGGTGAGGACTACGAGCAGTACTTC. The chain couples TRBV28 to TRBJ2-7, with 7 bases matching TRBD2. After removal of 3 bases from V and 3 bases from J, the junction contained 17 bases not matched to a gene. There are 18 residues in the CDR3. The germline gives CDR1 MDHEN, CDR2 SYDVKM.

The J gene is TRBJ2-2, the V gene TRBV6-5; 8 nucleotides align to TRBD1. V lost 0 bases to trimming and J lost 4 bases; unmatched junction nucleotides: 1. CDR1 and CDR2 from the germline V gene are MNHEY and SVGAGI. The CDR3 is made up of 15 amino acids. The CDR3 loop reads CASSYSGTGTGELFF. In DNA, the CDR3 is TGTGCCAGCAGTTACTCGGGGACAGGCACCGGGGAGCTGTTTTTT.

The chain carries TRBV25-1 and TRBJ2-5; TRBD2 might be the D (5 bases). CDR1 is MGHDK, CDR2 SYGVNS, per germline. Trimming left V 3 bases short and J 4 bases short, with 15 bases between. The CDR3 is made up of 15 amino acids. The CDR3 DNA is TGTGCCAGCAGTGACCCGGCCCGGGGTGGAGAGACCCAGTACTTC. Translated: CASSDPARGGETQYF.

CDR3 sequence reads: CASSSGSQLNEQFF. The DNA of the CDR3 is TGCGCCAGCAGCTCGGGGAGCCAGCTCAATGAGCAGTTCTTC. V and J are TRBV5-1 and TRBJ2-1; TRBD2 might be the D (5 bases). This CDR3 is 14 amino acids long. CDR1 and CDR2 from the germline V gene are SGHRS and YFSETQ. The V end lost 3 bases, the J end lost 6 bases, and 13 bases lay between the germline ends.

This clone turned up a few times. The rearrangement uses TRBV4-3 and TRBJ2-1, with D unresolved. With 1 base removed from V and 0 bases from J, the gap between germline ends came to 7 bases. The CDR3 is 15 amino acids. The V gene's germline CDR1 is LGHNA and CDR2 YSLEER. Here the CDR3 reads CASSQALSSYNEQFF. The DNA of the CDR3 is TGCGCCAGCAGCCAAGCCCTGAGCTCCTACAATGAGCAGTTCTTC.

The chain has TRBV27 and TRBJ1-5, with D unresolved. Trimming shortened V by 8 bases and J by 3 bases, and 8 bases separated the two germline ends. Germline V gene sequence: CDR1 MNHEY, CDR2 SMNVEV (reference sequence). The CDR3 is 12 amino acids. The CDR3 DNA reads TGTGCCAGCGGGAGGAACAATCAGCCCCAGCATTTT. It is translated as CASGRNNQPQHF.

About this clone itself: One junction end disagrees with the germline gene, perhaps due to a read error. The chain uses TRBV5-1 and TRBJ2-3; perhaps TRBD2 as D (5 bases). Germline V CDR1 and CDR2: SGHRS, YFSETQ. The CDR3 consists of 13 residues. The CDR3 DNA is TGCACCAGCAGCTGGCCCGGGGCAGATACGCAGTATTTT. Its translation: CTSSWPGADTQYF.

V usage is TRBV28 and J usage is TRBJ2-2, with D perhaps matching TRBD2 (6 bases). There are 15 residues in the CDR3. CDR1 and CDR2 (germline): MDHEN, SYDVKM. V gave up 6 bases and J gave up 7 bases, with 18 bases separating them. The DNA for the CDR3 is TGTGCCAGCAGCTCCTCGGGAGCCTCCGGCGGGGAGCTGTTTTTT. Its translation is CASSSSGASGGELFF.

On this clone itself: Other DNA variants within this sample encode the same CDR3. This chain joins TRBV5-1 and TRBJ2-1; D is unresolved. V was cut by 0 bases and J by 2 bases, with 0 bases left in between. Germline loops: CDR1 SGHRS, CDR2 YFSETQ. There are 12 residues in the CDR3. CDR3: CASSLAYNEQFF. As DNA, the CDR3 is TGCGCCAGCAGCTTGGCCTACAATGAGCAGTTCTTC.

This chain connects TRBV7-8 to TRBJ2-1; D tentatively reads TRBD1 or TRBD2 (6 bases each). V lost 0 bases to trimming and J lost 3 bases, with 9 bases between them. The length of the CDR3 is 15 residues. CDR1 and CDR2 (germline): SGHVS, FQNEAQ. Written as DNA, the CDR3 is TGTGCCAGCAGCTTAGCGGGGGGACACTACAATGAGCAGTTCTTC. Protein: CASSLAGGHYNEQFF.

The chain has TRBV11-2 and TRBJ2-5; TRBD2 matches at 9 bases. V dropped 5 bases and J dropped 7; count of bases not matched to a gene: 14. The CDR3 contains 16 residues. The germline V gene encodes CDR1 SGHAT and CDR2 FQNNGV. CDR3 loop: CASSPTRAGGARTQYF. The CDR3 DNA is TGTGCCAGCAGCCCCACCCGGGCGGGAGGGGCACGGACCCAGTACTTC.

This rearrangement joins TRBV5-1 to TRBJ2-7; possible D gene TRBD1, 5 bases. Germline assignment: CDR1 SGHRS and CDR2 YFSETQ. The CDR3 runs 13 residues. Trimming took off 1 base at V and 3 bases at J, with 8 bases between the two ends. The CDR3 nucleotides read TGCGCCAGCAGCTTGTCAGGGTACTACGAGCAGTACTTC. Translated, it gives CASSLSGYYEQYF.

The chain carries TRBV9 and TRBJ1-2, with D possibly TRBD1 on 5 matching bases. Looked up from germline, CDR1 is SGDLS and CDR2 is YYNGEE. The CDR3 is made up of 17 amino acids. Deletions cut 0 bases from V and 0 bases from J, with 15 bases between. The CDR3 region has the DNA TGTGCCAGCAGCGTAGATCCAGGGCGTTCCTCTAACTATGGCTACACCTTC. Translating gives CASSVDPGRSSNYGYTF.

V usage is TRBV19 and J usage is TRBJ1-1; 8 bases match TRBD1. V trimming: 5 bases; J trimming: 0 bases; junction bases outside the gene matches: 8. The CDR3 loop spans 16 amino acids. Germline V CDR1 and CDR2: LNHDA, SQIVND (reference sequence). The CDR3, as DNA: TGTGCCAGTAGTGGTGAGCAGGGGGCGGTGAACACTGAAGCTTTCTTT. Its translation: CASSGEQGAVNTEAFF.

The chain employs TRBV6-1 and TRBJ2-7; D possibly matches TRBD1 or TRBD2 (5 bases each). Germline V gene data show CDR1 as MNHNS and CDR2 as SASEGT. The ends were cut back, 8 bases at V and 2 bases at J, with 16 bases in the middle. This CDR3 comprises 14 residues. This CDR3 reads CASGSGTVAYEQYF. CDR3 sequence (DNA): TGTGCCAGCGGGTCAGGGACCGTAGCCTACGAGCAGTACTTC.

This chain links TRBV28 with TRBJ2-1, with 7 bases that match TRBD2. Germline loops: CDR1 MDHEN, CDR2 SYDVKM. The CDR3 has 20 amino acids. V lost 5 bases to trimming and J lost 0 bases; unmatched junction nucleotides: 19. As DNA, the CDR3 is TGTGCCAGCAGTGGACCACCTCGGACTAGGAGAGTGAGCTCCTACAATGAGCAGTTCTTC. This sequence encodes CASSGPPRTRRVSSYNEQFF.

The chain combines TRBV18 with TRBJ1-3; D is ambiguous. The germline CDR1 and CDR2 sequences are KGHSH and LQKENI. V was trimmed by 5 bases and J by 3 bases, leaving 17 bases between them. The CDR3 contains 16 residues. CDR3 bases: TGTGCCAGCTCAAATTCCCTGATATCGGGTGGAAACACCATATATTTT. This codes for CASSNSLISGGNTIYF.

CDR3 residues: CASSSNRQGGTGGPRTDTQYF. In DNA, the CDR3 is TGTGCCAGCAGTTCCAATCGACAGGGGGGAACGGGCGGGCCCCGCACAGATACGCAGTATTTT. V usage is TRBV28 and J usage is TRBJ2-3, with 9 bases lining up with TRBD1. CDR3 length equals 21 residues. CDR1 and CDR2 (germline): MDHEN, SYDVKM. V trimming: 4 bases; J trimming: 1 base; junction bases outside the gene matches: 21.

V and J are TRBV28 and TRBJ1-2; maybe TRBD1 (5 bases). Germline V CDR1 and CDR2: MDHEN, SYDVKM. This CDR3 has 14 residues. V was cut by 5 bases and J by 4 bases, with 14 bases left in between. CDR3 loop: CASSAGRSGYGYTF. The CDR3 coding sequence is TGTGCCAGCAGTGCGGGACGCTCAGGCTATGGCTACACCTTC.

The rearrangement uses TRBV11-2 and TRBJ2-3, with TRBD2 identical over 12 bases. V lost 5 bases, J lost 4 bases, and 4 bases stayed unmatched. Germline assignment: CDR1 SGHAT and CDR2 FQNNGV. This CDR3 contains 15 residues. The CDR3 bases are TGTGCCAGCAGCCAACTAGCGGGAGGTCCAGATACGCAGTATTTT. The encoded protein is CASSQLAGGPDTQYF.

The sample holds a few counts of this clone. This sequence joins TRBV6-1 and TRBJ1-4, with D possibly matching TRBD1 (6 bases). V was cut by 5 bases and J by 9 bases, with 13 bases left in between. Germline lookup yields CDR1 MNHNS and CDR2 SASEGT. This CDR3 has 13 amino acids. CDR3 DNA: TGTGCCAGCAGTACAAGGACAGACCAAAAACTGTTTTTT. It yields the protein CASSTRTDQKLFF.

The chain joins TRBV30 to TRBJ1-4, with unresolved D. V dropped 0 bases and J dropped 8 bases, with 10 bases sitting between them. The CDR3 loop spans 13 amino acids. Germline V gene sequence: CDR1 GTSNPN, CDR2 SVGIG (reference sequence). CDR3 nucleotides: TGTGCCTGGAGTGTGGTAGTTGGCGAAAAACTGTTTTTT. Protein sequence: CAWSVVVGEKLFF.

This clone was observed once. The chain uses TRBV7-3 and TRBJ2-2; D gene uncertain. CDR3 length: 16 residues. V was shortened by 0 bases and J by 4 bases, with 12 bases between the two germline ends. Looked up from germline, CDR1 is SGHTA and CDR2 is FQGTGA. Written as DNA, the CDR3 is TGTGCCAGCAGCTTAACGGTTGGTCTCGGCACCGGGGAGCTGTTTTTT. Amino acid sequence: CASSLTVGLGTGELFF.

The chain couples TRBV7-3 to TRBJ2-7; weak D call: TRBD1 (6 bases). CDR1 is SGHTA and CDR2 is FQGTGA in the germline V gene. Trimming removed 5 bases at V and 0 bases at J, with 17 bases between. This CDR3 has 16 residues. CDR3 loop: CASSLRTQGASYEQYF. As DNA, the CDR3 is TGTGCCAGCAGCCTACGAACACAGGGAGCCTCCTACGAGCAGTACTTC.